Below, 6 T cell receptor beta chains from the same sample are listed, as sequenced in a study of cytomegalovirus exposure and HLA in healthy donors. In the PCR, 60 Vbeta and 13 Jbeta primers were used. TCRdb's table, derived via immunoSEQ multiplex PCR, lists solely in-frame clones and lacks some. The repertoire holds more than 80,000 clones, 60% to 75% seen once, with around 3.5% in the top ten. The sequencing input was PBMCs. The source of these receptors is a man aged 60 to 75 in good health and CMV-seronegative.

This clone has more than one count but fewer than ten. This sequence joins TRBV28 and TRBJ2-3; tentative D call: TRBD2 (6 bases). The CDR3 spans 15 residues. Germline lookup yields CDR1 MDHEN and CDR2 SYDVKM. V lost 2 bases, J lost 6 bases, and 15 bases lay in between. The CDR3 protein is CASSLPGPGGDTQYF. CDR3 DNA sequence: TGTGCCAGCAGTTTACCGGGCCCTGGGGGGGATACGCAGTATTTT.

The V call is TRBV6-1, the J call TRBJ1-4; D uncertain. The germline V gene encodes CDR1 MNHNS and CDR2 SASEGT. The CDR3 loop spans 13 amino acids. Trimming removed 1 base from V and 8 bases from J, with 8 bases in between. The CDR3 spells CASSEVGSEKLFF. As DNA, the CDR3 is TGTGCCAGCAGTGAAGTAGGGAGCGAAAAACTGTTTTTT.

This clone was observed a single time. The chain uses TRBV6-1 and TRBJ1-6, with D unresolved. The CDR3 totals 14 residues. Germline loops: CDR1 MNHNS, CDR2 SASEGT. The V and J ends lost 7 bases and 10 bases respectively, with 17 bases between them. CDR3 DNA: TGTGCCAGCACCTTTGGGGAGCTTGGGTCACCCCTCCACTTT. This sequence encodes CASTFGELGSPLHF.

The chain has TRBV5-4 and TRBJ2-7; 7 bases line up with TRBD1. CDR1 and CDR2 from the germline V gene are SGHNT and YYREEE (reference sequence). The CDR3 contains 13 residues. V lost 4 bases, J lost 4 bases, and 5 bases stayed unmatched. The CDR3 DNA is TGTGCCAGCAGCCAGACAGGGATATACGAGCAGTACTTC. Translating gives CASSQTGIYEQYF.

V gene TRBV23-1 combines with J gene TRBJ2-7; 7 bases match TRBD2. TRBV23-1 is identified as an open reading frame with a role that is uncertain. The CDR3 totals 16 residues. V was pared by 5 bases and J by 6 bases, with 16 bases of the junction left unmatched. The CDR3 loop is CASSKPGTAERGEQYF. For the CDR3, the DNA is TGCGCCAGCAGTAAACCCGGGACGGCGGAGCGGGGCGAGCAGTACTTC.

The rearrangement links TRBV21-1 to TRBJ1-2; TRBD1 reflects the table's D call only, with no check against the DNA. TRBV21-1 is given as a pseudogene. This CDR3 comprises 12 residues. The CDR3 loop reads CASSRDSYGYTF. The DNA for the CDR3 is TGTGCCAGCAGCAGGGACAGCTATGGCTACACCTTC.